Presented here are 11 T cell receptor beta chains from one specimen sequenced in a study of T-cell reconstitution after alpha-beta-depleted transplantation in children. TCRbeta library preparation incorporated unique molecular identifiers. TCRdb used MiXCR to reprocess the PCR reads, holding one entry per CDR3 protein. The data contain 450,000 to 500,000 distinct CDR3 sequences, around 13% of them seen just once; the ten biggest clones take up about 5%. The source was PBMCs from the stem cell graft donor, collected from the stem cell graft. These receptors all stem from a human donor who donated a stem cell graft to a child with combined immunodeficiency.

This chain joins TRBV3-1 and TRBJ2-7; 8 nucleotides agree with TRBD2. Germline V gives CDR1 LGHDT, CDR2 YNNKEL (reference sequence). Trimming at V came to 1 base and at J to 2 bases, leaving 4 bases not matched to a gene. The CDR3 totals 15 residues. The CDR3 coding sequence is TGTGCCAGCAGCCAAGCCGGGACTAGGGCCTACGAGCAGTACTTC. Translation: CASSQAGTRAYEQYF.

The chain uses TRBV7-8 and TRBJ2-1; TRBD1 or TRBD2 may be the D gene (5 bases each). Per the germline V gene, CDR1 is SGHVS and CDR2 is FQNEAQ. The CDR3 sequence is 13 residues long. V was clipped by 3 bases and J by 7 bases, with 10 bases between them. The CDR3 region has the DNA TGTGCCAGCAGCTTCGGGACCCATAATGAGCAGTTCTTC. Its protein product is CASSFGTHNEQFF.

The V call is TRBV20-1, the J call TRBJ2-7; 7 bases are a match to TRBD1. V lost 2 bases to trimming and J lost 0 bases; unmatched junction nucleotides: 7. There are 15 residues in the CDR3. CDR1 is DFQATT, CDR2 SNEGSKA, per germline (reference sequence). The CDR3 protein is CSARHLRDSSYEQYF. CDR3 coding DNA: TGCAGTGCTAGACATCTCCGGGACAGCTCCTACGAGCAGTACTTC.

This clonotype was seen a few times. The V gene is TRBV18, the J gene TRBJ2-1; 9 bases agree with TRBD1. This CDR3 spans 14 amino acids. V lost 6 bases and J lost 9; bases outside the gene matches: 9. Germline CDR1 is KGHSH and CDR2 is LQKENI. The CDR3 region is CASSQGQGLAEQFF. The DNA of the CDR3 is TGTGCCAGCTCCCAGGGACAGGGTCTCGCTGAGCAGTTCTTC.

This clonotype appeared many times. The chain joins TRBV6-4 to TRBJ2-1; D may correspond to TRBD1 or TRBD2 (5 bases each). The germline V gene encodes CDR1 MRHNA and CDR2 SNTAGT. Trimming cost V 4 bases and J 9 bases, with 22 bases left between them. The CDR3 has 16 amino acids. The chain's CDR3 is CASSGGMGEFISEQFF. CDR3 in DNA: TGTGCCAGCAGTGGTGGTATGGGGGAGTTTATTAGTGAGCAGTTCTTC.

This clonotype was recorded a few times. The CDR3 is CSARTETYHSPLHF. In DNA, the CDR3 is TGCAGTGCTAGGACAGAAACTTACCATTCACCCCTCCACTTT. The chain links TRBV20-1 to TRBJ1-6, with a weak D call TRBD1 (5 bases). V shed 3 bases and J shed 8 bases, with 14 bases lying between them. CDR1 is DFQATT and CDR2 is SNEGSKA in the germline V gene (reference sequence). This CDR3 has 14 residues.

This clonotype came up many times. The chain employs TRBV25-1 and TRBJ2-7; TRBD1 matches 9 bases. V dropped 1 base and J dropped 4; count of bases not matched to a gene: 14. CDR3 length: 18 amino acids. Germline loops: CDR1 MGHDK, CDR2 SYGVNS. CDR3 sequence (DNA): TGTGCCAGCAGTGAATGGCTCGGGACAGGGTCTTTGGAGTACGAGCAGTACTTC. Its protein product is CASSEWLGTGSLEYEQYF.

This chain links TRBV14 with TRBJ2-1, with D maybe TRBD2 (6 bases). V was pared by 2 bases and J by 4 bases, with 9 bases between. Germline values: CDR1 SGHDN, CDR2 FVKESK. The CDR3 has 14 amino acids. CDR3 coding DNA: TGTGCCAGCAGCCAATGGGCGGGGTACAATGAGCAGTTCTTC. Translating gives CASSQWAGYNEQFF. Using reference TRBV14 and TRBJ2-1 for the parts outside the CDR3, the full variable domain is EAGVTQFPSHSVIEKGQTVTLRCDPISGHDNLYWYRRVMGKEIKFLLHFVKESKQDESGMPNNRFLAERTGGTYSTLKVQPAELEDSGVYFCASSQWAGYNEQFFGPGTRLTVL.

Many counts were recorded for this clonotype. CDR3 in amino acids: CASNSLAGPYNEQFF. The CDR3, as DNA: TGTGCCAGCAATTCGCTAGCGGGGCCTTACAATGAGCAGTTCTTC. V and J are TRBV5-5 and TRBJ2-1; 9 bases fit TRBD2. Germline CDR1 is SGHKS and CDR2 is YYEKEE (reference sequence). J gave up 4 bases and V 6 bases, and 8 bases lay outside the gene matches. The CDR3 runs to 15 residues.

This chain joins TRBV7-6 and TRBJ1-1; 7 bases agree with TRBD1. CDR1 is SGHVS, CDR2 FNYEAQ, per germline. There are 15 residues in the CDR3. J gave up 5 bases and V 6 bases, and 12 bases lay outside the gene matches. The CDR3 loop reads CASSQRLGGVTEAFF. CDR3 DNA: TGTGCCAGCAGTCAACGTTTAGGGGGCGTGACTGAAGCTTTCTTT.

This clonotype has more than one count but fewer than ten. V is TRBV28 and J is TRBJ2-7; 8 bases are a match to TRBD1. CDR3 length equals 15 residues. V shed 1 base and J 3 bases; nucleotides not matched to a gene: 5. Germline values: CDR1 MDHEN, CDR2 SYDVKM. CDR3 DNA: TGTGCCAGCAGTTTATCAGGGGGCGACGGCTACGAGCAGTACTTC. Its protein product is CASSLSGGDGYEQYF.